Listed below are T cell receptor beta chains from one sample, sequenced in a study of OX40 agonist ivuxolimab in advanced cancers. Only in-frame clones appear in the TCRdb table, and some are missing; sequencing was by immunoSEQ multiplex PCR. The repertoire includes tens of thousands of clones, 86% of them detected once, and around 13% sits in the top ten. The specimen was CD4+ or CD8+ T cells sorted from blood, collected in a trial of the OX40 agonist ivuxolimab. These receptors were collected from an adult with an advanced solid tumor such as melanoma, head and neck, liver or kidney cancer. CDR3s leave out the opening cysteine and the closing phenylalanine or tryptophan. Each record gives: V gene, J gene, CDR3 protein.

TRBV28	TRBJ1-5	ASSFVSNQPQH
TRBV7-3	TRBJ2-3	ASSDISSTDTQY
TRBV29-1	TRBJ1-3	SVVSGNTIY
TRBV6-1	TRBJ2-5	ASRDLGETQY
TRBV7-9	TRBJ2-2	ASNDRGFGELF
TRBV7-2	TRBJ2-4	ASKPPSSNIQY
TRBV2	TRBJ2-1	ASSSRQGAGEHNEQF
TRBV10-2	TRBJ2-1	ASLMMGQAYNEQF
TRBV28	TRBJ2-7	ASRGQVLYEQY
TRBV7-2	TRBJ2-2	ASSLSTSGTGELF
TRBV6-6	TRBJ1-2	ATLRAGTSGYGYT
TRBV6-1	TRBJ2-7	ASSEVGRSPSYEQY
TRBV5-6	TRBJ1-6	ASSPGTSGSSPLH
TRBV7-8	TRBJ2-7	ASSLARAGAPEQY
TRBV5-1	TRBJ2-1	ASSLVRGNNEQF
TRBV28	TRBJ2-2	ASRHLASGRAVGELF
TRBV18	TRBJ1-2	ASSPGQPILYGYT
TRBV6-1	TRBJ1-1	ASRNQGAVNTEAF
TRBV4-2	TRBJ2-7	ASSPAGVAGDYEQY
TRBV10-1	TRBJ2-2	ASRGAIGELF
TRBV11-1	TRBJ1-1	ASSRQGLTNTEAF
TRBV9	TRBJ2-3	ASSVGQVADTQY
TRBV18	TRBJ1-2	ASSHLEAIDGYT
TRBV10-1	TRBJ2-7	ASSESPGTGDEQY
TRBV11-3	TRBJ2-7	ASSSGLAGAYEQY